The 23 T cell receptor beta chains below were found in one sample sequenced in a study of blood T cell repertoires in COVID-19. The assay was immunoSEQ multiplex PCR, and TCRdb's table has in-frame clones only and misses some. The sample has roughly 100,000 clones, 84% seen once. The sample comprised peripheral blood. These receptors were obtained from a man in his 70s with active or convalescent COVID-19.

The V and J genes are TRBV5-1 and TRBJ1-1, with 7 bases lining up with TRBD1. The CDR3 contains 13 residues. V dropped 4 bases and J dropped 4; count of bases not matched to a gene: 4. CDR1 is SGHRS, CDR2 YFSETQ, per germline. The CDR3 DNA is TGCGCCAGCAGCCCACAGGGGAGCACTGAAGCTTTCTTT. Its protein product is CASSPQGSTEAFF.

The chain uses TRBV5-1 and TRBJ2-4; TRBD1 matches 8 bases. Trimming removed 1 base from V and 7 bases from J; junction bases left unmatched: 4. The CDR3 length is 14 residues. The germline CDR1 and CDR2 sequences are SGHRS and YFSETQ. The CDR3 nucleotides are TGCGCCAGCAGCTTGACAGGGGGTATGAACATTCAGTACTTC. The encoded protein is CASSLTGGMNIQYF.

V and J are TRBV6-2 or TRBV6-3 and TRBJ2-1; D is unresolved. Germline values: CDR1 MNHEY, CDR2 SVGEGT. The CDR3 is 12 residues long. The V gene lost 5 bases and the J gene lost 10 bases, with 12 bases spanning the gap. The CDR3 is CASSPNVGEQFF. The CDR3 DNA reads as TGTGCCAGCAGTCCGAATGTGGGCGAGCAGTTCTTC.

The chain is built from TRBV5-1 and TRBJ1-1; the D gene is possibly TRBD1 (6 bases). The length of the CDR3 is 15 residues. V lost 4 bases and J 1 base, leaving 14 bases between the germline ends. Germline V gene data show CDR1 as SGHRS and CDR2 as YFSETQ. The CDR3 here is CASSIGGAENTEAFF. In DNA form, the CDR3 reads TGCGCCAGCAGCATTGGGGGGGCGGAGAACACTGAAGCTTTCTTT.

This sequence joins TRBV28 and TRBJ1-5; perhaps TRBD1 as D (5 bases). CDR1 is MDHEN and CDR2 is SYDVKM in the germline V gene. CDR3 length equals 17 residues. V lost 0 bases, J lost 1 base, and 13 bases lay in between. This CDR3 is CASSLWGQGGSNQPQHF. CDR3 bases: TGTGCCAGCAGTTTATGGGGCCAGGGAGGAAGCAATCAGCCCCAGCATTTT.

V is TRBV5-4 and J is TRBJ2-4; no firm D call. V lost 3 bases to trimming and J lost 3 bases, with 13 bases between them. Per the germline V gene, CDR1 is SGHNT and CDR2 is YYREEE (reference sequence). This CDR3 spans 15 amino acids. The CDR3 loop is CASSSDFMRKNIQYF. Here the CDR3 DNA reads TGTGCCAGCAGCTCTGATTTTATGCGCAAAAACATTCAGTACTTC.

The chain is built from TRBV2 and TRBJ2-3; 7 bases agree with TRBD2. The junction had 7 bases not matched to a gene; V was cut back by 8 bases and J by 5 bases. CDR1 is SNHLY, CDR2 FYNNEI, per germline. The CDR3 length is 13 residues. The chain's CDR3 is CASVRGLGDTQYF. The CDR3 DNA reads TGTGCCAGCGTGCGGGGGTTGGGAGATACGCAGTATTTT.

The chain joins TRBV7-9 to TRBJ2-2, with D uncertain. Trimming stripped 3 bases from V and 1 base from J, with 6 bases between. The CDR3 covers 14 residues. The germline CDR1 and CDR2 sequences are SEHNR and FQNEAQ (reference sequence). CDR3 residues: CASSLNRNTGELFF. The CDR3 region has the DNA TGTGCCAGCAGCTTGAACAGGAACACCGGGGAGCTGTTTTTT.

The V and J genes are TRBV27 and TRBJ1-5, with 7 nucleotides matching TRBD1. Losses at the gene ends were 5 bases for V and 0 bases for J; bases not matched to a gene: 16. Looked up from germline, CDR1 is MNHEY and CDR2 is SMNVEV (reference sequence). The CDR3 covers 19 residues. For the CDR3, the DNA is TGTGCCAGCAGTCCGAGCCGGGACAGCCTTATCTATAGCAATCAGCCCCAGCATTTT. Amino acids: CASSPSRDSLIYSNQPQHF.

CDR3 coding DNA: TGTGCCAGCAGCGTAGCATCAAACTATGGCTACACCTTC. This translates into CASSVASNYGYTF. The V gene is TRBV9, the J gene TRBJ1-2; no definite D call. The V gene lost 0 bases and the J gene lost 2 bases, with 5 bases spanning the gap. Germline assignment: CDR1 SGDLS and CDR2 YYNGEE. CDR3 length equals 13 residues.

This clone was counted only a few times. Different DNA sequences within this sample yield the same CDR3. The CDR3 sequence is CAWSLQGAGELFF. CDR3 in DNA: TGTGCCTGGAGTTTACAGGGTGCCGGGGAGCTGTTTTTT. The chain carries TRBV30 and TRBJ2-2; D is perhaps TRBD1 (6 bases). Looked up from germline, CDR1 is GTSNPN and CDR2 is SVGIG (reference sequence). The CDR3 is 13 residues long. Trimming left V 2 bases short and J 6 bases short, with 10 bases between.

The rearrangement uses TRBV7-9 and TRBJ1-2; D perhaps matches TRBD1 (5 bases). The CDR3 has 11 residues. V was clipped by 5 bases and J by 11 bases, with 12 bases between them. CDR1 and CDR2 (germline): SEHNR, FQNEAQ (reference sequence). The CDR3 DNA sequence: TGTGCCAGCAGCCCCATAGCAGGGTACACCTTC. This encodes CASSPIAGYTF.

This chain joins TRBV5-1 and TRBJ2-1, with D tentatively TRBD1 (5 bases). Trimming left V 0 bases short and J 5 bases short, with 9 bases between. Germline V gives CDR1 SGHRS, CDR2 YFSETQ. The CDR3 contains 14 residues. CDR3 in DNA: TGCGCCAGCAGCTTGGAGTCAGGGAACAATGAGCAGTTCTTC. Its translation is CASSLESGNNEQFF.

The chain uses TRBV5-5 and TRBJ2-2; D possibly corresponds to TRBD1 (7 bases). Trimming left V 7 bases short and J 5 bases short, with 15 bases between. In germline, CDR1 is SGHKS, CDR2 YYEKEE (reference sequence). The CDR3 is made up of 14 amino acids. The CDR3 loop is CASAGGTATGELFF. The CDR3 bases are TGTGCCAGCGCAGGGGGGACAGCTACCGGGGAGCTGTTTTTT.

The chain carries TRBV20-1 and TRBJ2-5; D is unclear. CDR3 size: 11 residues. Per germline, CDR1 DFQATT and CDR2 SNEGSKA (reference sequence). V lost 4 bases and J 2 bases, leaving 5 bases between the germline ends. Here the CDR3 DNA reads TGCAGTGCTATACATCAAGAGACCCAGTACTTC. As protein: CSAIHQETQYF.

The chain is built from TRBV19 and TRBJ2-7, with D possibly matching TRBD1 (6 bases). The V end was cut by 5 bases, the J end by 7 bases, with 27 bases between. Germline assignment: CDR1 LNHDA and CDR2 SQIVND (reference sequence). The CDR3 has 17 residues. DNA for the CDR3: TGTGCCAGTAGTTTTTCCCCCTCAGGGGTCCCCATGAGTGAGCAGTACTTC. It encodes CASSFSPSGVPMSEQYF. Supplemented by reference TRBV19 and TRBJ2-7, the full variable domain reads DGGITQSPKYLFRKEGQNVTLSCEQNLNHDAMYWYRQDPGQGLRLIYYSQIVNDFQKGDIAEGYSVSREKKESFPLTVTSAQKNPTAFYLCASSFSPSGVPMSEQYFGPGTRLTVT.

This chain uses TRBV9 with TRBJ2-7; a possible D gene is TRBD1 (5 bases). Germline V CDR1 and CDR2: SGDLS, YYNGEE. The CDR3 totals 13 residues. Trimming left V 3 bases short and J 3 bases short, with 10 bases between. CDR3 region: CASSASDSYEQYF. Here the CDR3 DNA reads TGTGCCAGCAGCGCCTCCGACAGCTACGAGCAGTACTTC. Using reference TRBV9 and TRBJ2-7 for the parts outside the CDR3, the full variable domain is DSGVTQTPKHLITATGQRVTLRCSPRSGDLSVYWYQQSLDQGLQFLIQYYNGEERAKGNILERFSAQQFPDLHSELNLSSLELGDSALYFCASSASDSYEQYFGPGTRLTVT.

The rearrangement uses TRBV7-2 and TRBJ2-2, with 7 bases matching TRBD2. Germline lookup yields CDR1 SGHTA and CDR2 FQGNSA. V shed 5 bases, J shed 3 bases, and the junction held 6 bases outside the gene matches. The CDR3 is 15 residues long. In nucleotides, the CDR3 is TGTGCCAGCAGCCCAAGCGGGGCCGACACCGGGGAGCTGTTTTTT. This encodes CASSPSGADTGELFF.

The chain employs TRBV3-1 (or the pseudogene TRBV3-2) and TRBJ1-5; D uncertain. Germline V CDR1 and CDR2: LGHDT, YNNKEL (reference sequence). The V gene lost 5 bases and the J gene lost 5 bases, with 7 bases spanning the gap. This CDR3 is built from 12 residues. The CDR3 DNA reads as TGTGCCAGCAGCTCAGGCCATCAGCCCCAGCATTTT. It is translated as CASSSGHQPQHF.

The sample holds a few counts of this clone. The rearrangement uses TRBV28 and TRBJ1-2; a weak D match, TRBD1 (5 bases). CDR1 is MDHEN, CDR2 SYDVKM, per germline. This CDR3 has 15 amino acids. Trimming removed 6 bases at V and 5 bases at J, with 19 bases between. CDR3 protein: CASSGDGGGAYGYTF. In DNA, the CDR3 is TGTGCCAGCAGCGGTGACGGGGGAGGGGCTTATGGCTACACCTTC.

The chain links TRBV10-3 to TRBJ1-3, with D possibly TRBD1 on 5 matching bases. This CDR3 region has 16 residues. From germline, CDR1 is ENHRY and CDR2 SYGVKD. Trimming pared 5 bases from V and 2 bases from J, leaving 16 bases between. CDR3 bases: TGTGCCATCAGTCCGACCGGCGGCAGGGCTGGAAACACCATATATTTT. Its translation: CAISPTGGRAGNTIYF.

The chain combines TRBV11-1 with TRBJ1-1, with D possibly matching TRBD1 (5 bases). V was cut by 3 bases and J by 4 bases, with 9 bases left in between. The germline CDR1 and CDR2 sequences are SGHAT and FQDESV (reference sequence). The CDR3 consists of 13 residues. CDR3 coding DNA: TGTGCCAGCAGCTTCCCGGGGGGCACTGAAGCTTTCTTT. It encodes CASSFPGGTEAFF. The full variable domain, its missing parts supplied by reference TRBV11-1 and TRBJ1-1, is EAEVAQSPRYKITEKSQAVAFWCDPISGHATLYWYRQILGQGPELLVQFQDESVVDDSQLPKDRFSAERLKGVDSTLKIQPAELGDSAMYLCASSFPGGTEAFFGQGTRLTVV.

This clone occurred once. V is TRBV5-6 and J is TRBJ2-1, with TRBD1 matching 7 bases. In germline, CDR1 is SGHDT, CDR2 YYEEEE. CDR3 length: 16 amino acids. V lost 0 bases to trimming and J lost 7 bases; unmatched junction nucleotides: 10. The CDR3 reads CASSLERGLFVNEQFF. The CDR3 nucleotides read TGTGCCAGCAGCTTGGAAAGGGGGCTTTTCGTAAATGAGCAGTTCTTC.